These 10 T cell receptor beta chains share one sample of origin, sequenced in a study of blood T cell repertoires in COVID-19. Some clones are missing from TCRdb's copy, which holds only in-frame ones; the method was immunoSEQ multiplex PCR. Counted here are 200,000 to 250,000 clones, under 90% occurring once; the ten biggest clones make up 8% to 9%. Sequencing was carried out using PBMCs or T cells enriched from blood (not recorded which). These receptors came from a woman aged 50 to 60 with acute COVID-19.

The chain combines TRBV5-1 with TRBJ2-7; TRBD2 matches at 8 bases. The germline V gene encodes CDR1 SGHRS and CDR2 YFSETQ. CDR3 length: 16 residues. Unmatched junction bases numbered 8, after V lost 3 bases and J lost 0 bases. DNA for the CDR3: TGCGCCAGCAGCTGGGGGCCAGCGGGGGACTCCTACGAGCAGTACTTC. Its protein product is CASSWGPAGDSYEQYF.

This chain joins TRBV2 and TRBJ2-1; 7 positions match TRBD2. CDR1 and CDR2 (germline): SNHLY, FYNNEI. There are 12 residues in the CDR3. With 10 bases clipped from V and 7 bases from J, the junction kept 7 bases outside the gene matches. DNA of the CDR3: TGTGCCACCACGGGGGAGGGAAATGAGCAGTTCTTC. Translating gives CATTGEGNEQFF.

This clone was seen a handful of times. This chain links TRBV5-8 with TRBJ1-5; weak D call: TRBD1 (6 bases). Trimming pared 2 bases from V and 1 base from J, leaving 10 bases between. The CDR3 is made up of 15 amino acids. Per germline, CDR1 SGHTS and CDR2 YDEGEE. CDR3 loop: CASSLQGGSNQPQHF. CDR3 DNA: TGTGCCAGCAGCTTACAGGGTGGGAGCAATCAGCCCCAGCATTTT.

The genes are TRBV11-1 and TRBJ2-1, with 7 bases identical to TRBD2. V was clipped by 0 bases and J by 7 bases; unmatched bases: 6. Germline lookup yields CDR1 SGHAT and CDR2 FQDESV (reference sequence). The CDR3 is 15 amino acids. The DNA for the CDR3 is TGTGCCAGCAGCTTAGCGCCTAGCGGAATGAATGAGCAGTTCTTC. This encodes CASSLAPSGMNEQFF.

V and J are TRBV7-2 and TRBJ2-3; perhaps TRBD2 as D (5 bases). Trimming left V 5 bases short and J 3 bases short, with 9 bases between. This CDR3 has 13 amino acids. CDR1 and CDR2 from the germline V gene are SGHTA and FQGNSA. CDR3 loop: CASSGSYTDTQYF. CDR3 sequence (DNA): TGTGCCAGCAGCGGGAGTTATACAGATACGCAGTATTTT. Filled out from reference TRBV7-2 and TRBJ2-3, the complete variable domain reads GAGVSQSPSNKVTEKGKDVELRCDPISGHTALYWYRQSLGQGLEFLIYFQGNSAPDKSGLPSDRFSAERTGGSVSTLTIQRTQQEDSAVYLCASSGSYTDTQYFGPGTRLTVL.

V gene TRBV7-9 combines with J gene TRBJ1-5, with TRBD1 identical over 9 bases. Per the germline V gene, CDR1 is SEHNR and CDR2 is FQNEAQ (reference sequence). The V segment lost 5 bases and the J segment 3 bases; nucleotides outside the gene matches: 11. This CDR3 spans 17 amino acids. The CDR3 region is CASSPGTGSVSNQPQHF. The CDR3 nucleotides read TGTGCCAGCAGCCCGGGGACAGGGTCTGTATCCAATCAGCCCCAGCATTTT.

The chain links TRBV6-1 to TRBJ2-1; TRBD2 matches at 10 bases. CDR1 and CDR2 from the germline V gene are MNHNS and SASEGT. With V trimmed by 3 bases and J by 6 bases, 5 bases remained unmatched. The CDR3 consists of 15 residues. Here the CDR3 reads CASSESGRARNEQFF. The CDR3 DNA sequence: TGTGCCAGCAGTGAGAGCGGGAGGGCCCGCAATGAGCAGTTCTTC.

This clone turned up a few times. For the CDR3, the DNA is TGCGCCAGCAGGACGACTAGCGGCCCCTACAATGAGCAGTTCTTC. The encoded protein is CASRTTSGPYNEQFF. J is TRBJ2-1 and V is TRBV5-1, with 9 bases matching TRBD2. The CDR3 is 15 residues long. Germline V gene data show CDR1 as SGHRS and CDR2 as YFSETQ. Trimming cost V 5 bases and J 2 bases; bases outside gene matches: 5.

The chain recombines TRBV29-1 with TRBJ1-1; TRBD1 aligns across 8 bases. With 4 bases clipped from V and 1 base from J, the junction kept 5 bases outside the gene matches. The germline V gene has CDR1 SQVTM and CDR2 ANQGSEA. This CDR3 is 14 amino acids long. This CDR3 reads CSVAVGQGNTEAFF. The CDR3 nucleotides read TGCAGCGTTGCAGTTGGACAGGGGAACACTGAAGCTTTCTTT.

The chain links TRBV28 to TRBJ2-5, with D unclear. Trimming removed 4 bases at V and 5 bases at J, with 5 bases between. Germline CDR1 reads MDHEN; CDR2 reads SYDVKM. This CDR3 spans 11 amino acids. CDR3 DNA: TGTGCCAGCAGTTCCCTGGAGACCCAGTACTTC. Translated: CASSSLETQYF.